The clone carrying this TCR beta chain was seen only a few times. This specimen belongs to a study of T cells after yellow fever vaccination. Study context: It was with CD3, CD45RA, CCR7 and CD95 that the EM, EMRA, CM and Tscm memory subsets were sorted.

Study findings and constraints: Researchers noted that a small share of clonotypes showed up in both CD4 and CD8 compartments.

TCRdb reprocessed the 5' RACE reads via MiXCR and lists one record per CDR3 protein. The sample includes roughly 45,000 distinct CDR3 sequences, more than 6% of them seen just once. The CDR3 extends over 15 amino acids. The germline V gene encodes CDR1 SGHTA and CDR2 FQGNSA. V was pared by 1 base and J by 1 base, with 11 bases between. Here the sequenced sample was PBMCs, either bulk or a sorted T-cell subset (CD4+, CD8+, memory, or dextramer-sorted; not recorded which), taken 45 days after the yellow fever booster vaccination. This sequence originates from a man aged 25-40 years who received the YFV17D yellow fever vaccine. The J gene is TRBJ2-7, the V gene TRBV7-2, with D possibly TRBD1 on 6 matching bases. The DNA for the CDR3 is TGTGCCAGCAGCTTAGAACAGGGTCCTTCCTACGAGCAGTACTTC. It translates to CASSLEQGPSYEQYF.